This T cell receptor (beta chain) was sequenced in a study of blood T cell repertoires in COVID-19. Original data processing: Reference gene primer amplification gave estimated nucleated cell counts. The method was immunoSEQ multiplex PCR; TCRdb's version includes in-frame clones alone and lacks a portion of them. From that table come the V and J calls and clone size; the DNA was used to work out D and trimming. This repertoire shows about 15,000 clones, 85% to 90% found once; its top ten account for 31%. Germline CDR1 and CDR2: SGDLS and YYNGEE. J lost 5 bases, V lost 4 bases, and 7 bases had no gene match. The CDR3 has 14 amino acids. The Seattle patients joined while their infection was active and were tracked longitudinally afterward.

This chain uses TRBV9 with TRBJ2-5, with TRBD1 matching 8 bases. The sample taken for sequencing was peripheral blood. This sequence was found in an elderly woman with COVID-19, enrolled during active disease. CDR3 amino acids: CASSPRQGSETQYF. CDR3 DNA: TGTGCCAGCAGCCCACGACAGGGGAGCGAGACCCAGTACTTC.